This TCR beta chain was identified during a study of shared clonotypes between healthy human individuals. Overall study results and limits: Estimated clonotype richness was generally higher in naive than memory subsets.

In the naive CD8 group, cells lacked CD45RO and were positively selected for CCR7, so terminally differentiated effector memory CD45RA+ cells were left out. The repertoire was sequenced with immunoSEQ multiplex PCR; TCRdb's copy has only in-frame clones and lacks some. The data hold 2 million or so clones, with about 94% observed a single time. A word on this clone: What it binds is not known.

The sequencing sample was made of naive CD8+ T cells sorted from blood. This TCR came from a man aged 18 to 30 in good health.

CDR3 nucleotides: TGTGCCAGCAGTGAGGGAACAGGGGCCATCTATAATTCACCCCTCCACTTT. It encodes CASSEGTGAIYNSPLHF. The V gene is TRBV28, the J gene TRBJ1-6; 7 bases fit TRBD1. Trimming removed 5 bases from V and 3 bases from J; junction bases left unmatched: 10. There are 17 residues in the CDR3. Germline CDR1 is MDHEN and CDR2 is SYDVKM. The full variable domain, rest sourced from reference TRBV28 and TRBJ1-6, is DVKVTQSSRYLVKRTGEKVFLECVQDMDHENMFWYRQDPGLGLRLIYFSYDVKMKEKGDIPEGYSVSREKKERFSLILESASTNQTSMYLCASSEGTGAIYNSPLHFGNGTRLTVT.